Below are 22 T cell receptor beta chains sequenced from a single sample in a study of Graves' ophthalmopathy and Graves' hyperthyroidism. Investigators amplified TCR beta CDR3 regions from RNA transcripts. HTBI-primed RT-PCR formed the first round, and a multiplex PCR formed the second. TCRdb re-derived calls from the multiplex PCR reads in MiXCR, one entry per CDR3 protein. The repertoire holds 300,000 to 400,000 distinct CDR3 sequences, with approximately 17% as singletons. The sequencing input was peripheral blood. The receptors shown here come from an adult woman with stable Graves' hyperthyroidism.

This clonotype came up many times. The chain recombines TRBV11-1 with TRBJ2-7; D is ambiguous. Looked up from germline, CDR1 is SGHAT and CDR2 is FQDESV (reference sequence). Trimming left V 4 bases short and J 1 base short, with 17 bases between. The CDR3 contains 16 residues. The CDR3 protein is CASSSPSPSESYEQYF. The CDR3, as DNA: TGTGCCAGCAGCTCCCCCTCCCCTTCGGAATCCTACGAGCAGTACTTC.

This clonotype was picked up many times. The chain is built from TRBV15 and TRBJ2-5; TRBD1 is a possible D gene (5 bases). The CDR3 loop spans 14 amino acids. Germline lookup yields CDR1 LNHNV and CDR2 YYDKDF (reference sequence). V was clipped by 1 base and J by 3 bases, with 9 bases between them. The CDR3 loop is CATSRGQTEETQYF. CDR3 sequence (DNA): TGTGCCACCAGCAGAGGTCAGACAGAAGAGACCCAGTACTTC.

This clonotype was detected a few times. The chain couples TRBV28 to TRBJ1-5, with D perhaps TRBD1 (6 bases). V was cut by 4 bases and J by 0 bases, with 16 bases left in between. Per germline, CDR1 MDHEN and CDR2 SYDVKM. The CDR3 covers 17 residues. The CDR3 region has the DNA TGTGCCAGCAGTTCGGAGACAGGTCGCTATAGCAATCAGCCCCAGCATTTT. Translating it yields CASSSETGRYSNQPQHF.

This clonotype has at least ten counts. The chain joins TRBV5-5 to TRBJ1-5; the D gene is possibly TRBD1 (5 bases). Germline V CDR1 and CDR2: SGHKS, YYEKEE (reference sequence). Deletions cut 0 bases from V and 5 bases from J, with 9 bases between. CDR3 length equals 14 residues. The CDR3 is CASSLVLGDQPQHF. DNA for the CDR3: TGTGCCAGCAGCTTGGTCTTGGGGGATCAGCCCCAGCATTTT.

This clonotype occurred once. This chain uses TRBV29-1 with TRBJ1-5; D remains ambiguous. Germline-derived CDR1 and CDR2 are SQVTM and ANQGSEA. CDR3 size: 13 residues. V dropped 4 bases and J dropped 1 base, with 8 bases sitting between them. CDR3 DNA: TGCAGCGTTGGGAGTCGGAGCAATCAGCCCCAGCATTTT. Residues: CSVGSRSNQPQHF.

Notes on this clonotype: This may be a read error: a much more frequent sequence differs by one nucleotide. The J gene is TRBJ2-5, the V gene TRBV12-3 or TRBV12-4; the D gene is possibly TRBD1 (7 bases). CDR3 length: 15 amino acids. The CDR3 protein is CASSSTRGAQDTQYF. The CDR3 DNA reads TGTGCCAGCAGTTCCACCAGGGGGGCCCAAGATACCCAGTACTTC.

This clonotype was seen repeatedly, ten times or more. The CDR3 nucleotides are TGTGCCAGCAGTTTTAAGCTGCCGACCCGGGACAGGGGCTATGGCTACACCTTC. This translates into CASSFKLPTRDRGYGYTF. The chain employs TRBV28 and TRBJ1-2, with 10 bases fitting TRBD1. Germline CDR1 MDHEN, CDR2 SYDVKM. V shed 3 bases, J shed 4 bases, and the junction held 14 bases outside the gene matches. The CDR3 is 18 amino acids.

Many counts were recorded for this clonotype. The chain is built from TRBV18 and TRBJ2-7; 8 bases are shared with TRBD1. Germline lookup yields CDR1 KGHSH and CDR2 LQKENI. The CDR3 loop spans 13 amino acids. Trimming cost V 6 bases and J 6 bases; bases outside gene matches: 7. The CDR3 loop reads CASSRRTGFEQYF. In nucleotides, the CDR3 is TGTGCCAGCTCTCGGCGGACAGGGTTCGAGCAGTACTTC.

In this sample, this clonotype turned up a few times. The V call is TRBV12-3 or TRBV12-4, the J call TRBJ2-2; 8 nucleotides align to TRBD1. J gave up 6 bases and V 3 bases, and 6 bases lay outside the gene matches. This CDR3 is built from 15 residues. CDR3 sequence reads: CASSFGRGLSGELFF. The CDR3 region has the DNA TGTGCCAGCAGTTTCGGCAGGGGGCTCTCCGGGGAGCTGTTTTTT.

This clonotype was detected a few times. One junction end does not reproduce the germline sequence, and a read error may be involved. The rearrangement links TRBV7-7 to TRBJ2-5; possibly TRBD1 for D (7 bases). Germline loops: CDR1 SSHAT, CDR2 FNYEAQ (reference sequence). CDR3 length equals 15 residues. CDR3 sequence reads: CASSPGGTVVETQYF. CDR3 nucleotides: TGTGCTAGCAGTCCCGGCGGGACAGTAGTCGAGACCCAGTACTTC.

This clonotype has a count of ten or more. This sequence joins TRBV2 and TRBJ2-7, with D possibly matching TRBD1 (6 bases). Trimming took off 5 bases at V and 3 bases at J, with 14 bases between the two ends. CDR1 and CDR2 from the germline V gene are SNHLY and FYNNEI. The CDR3 runs 14 residues. CDR3 bases: TGTGCCAGCAGTTCACTCGACAGGAACTACGAGCAGTACTTC. It encodes CASSSLDRNYEQYF.

This clonotype was detected ten times or more. This rearrangement joins TRBV11-1 to TRBJ2-7, with 7 bases that match TRBD2. From germline, CDR1 is SGHAT and CDR2 FQDESV (reference sequence). Trimming at V came to 5 bases and at J to 0 bases, leaving 10 bases not matched to a gene. The CDR3 consists of 16 residues. The CDR3 protein is CASSRAREASSYEQYF. CDR3 nucleotide sequence: TGTGCCAGCAGCCGCGCTCGGGAGGCGAGCTCCTACGAGCAGTACTTC. Full variable domain (missing parts from reference TRBV11-1 and TRBJ2-7): EAEVAQSPRYKITEKSQAVAFWCDPISGHATLYWYRQILGQGPELLVQFQDESVVDDSQLPKDRFSAERLKGVDSTLKIQPAELGDSAMYLCASSRAREASSYEQYFGPGTRLTVT.

In its sample, this clonotype was seen a few times. The V call is TRBV6-1, the J call TRBJ1-2; unclear D gene. The V gene lost 4 bases and the J gene lost 3 bases, with 15 bases spanning the gap. This CDR3 has 15 amino acids. The germline CDR1 and CDR2 sequences are MNHNS and SASEGT. The CDR3 nucleotides read TGTGCCAGCAGTGGTCGGTGGGGAGCGGACTATGGCTACACCTTC. It translates to CASSGRWGADYGYTF.

There are a few counts of this clonotype. This may come from a read error, since a much larger clone is one base off. The chain employs TRBV6-1 and TRBJ2-5; 9 nucleotides align to TRBD1. Germline V gene lookup returns CDR1 MNHNS and CDR2 SASEGT. CDR3 length: 14 residues. CDR3 in amino acids: CASGSTGGEETKYF. CDR3 DNA sequence: TGTGCCAGCGGATCTACAGGGGGCGAAGAGACCAAGTACTTC.

This clonotype was seen many times. The V and J genes are TRBV12-3 or TRBV12-4 and TRBJ2-7, with D hard to call. Deletions cut 2 bases from V and 1 base from J, with 6 bases between. This CDR3 region has 13 residues. This CDR3 reads CASSLNPSYEQYF. DNA of the CDR3: TGTGCCAGCAGTTTAAACCCTTCCTACGAGCAGTACTTC.

This clonotype was found many times. This chain connects TRBV11-2 to TRBJ1-1; 9 bases align to TRBD1. The CDR3 sequence is 15 residues long. Germline trimming cut 5 bases from V and 5 bases from J; bases unmatched to any gene: 9. Germline CDR1 reads SGHAT; CDR2 reads FQNNGV. The CDR3 bases are TGTGCCAGCAGCCGAACAGGGGGCGTTGGGACTGAAGCTTTCTTT. Its translation is CASSRTGGVGTEAFF.

This clonotype was seen a handful of times. The J gene is TRBJ1-3, the V gene TRBV18; a possible D gene is TRBD1 (5 bases). CDR1 is KGHSH and CDR2 is LQKENI in the germline V gene. The ends were cut back, 3 bases at V and 4 bases at J, with 13 bases in the middle. The CDR3 loop spans 15 amino acids. The CDR3 here is CASSPTGTVGNTIYF. The CDR3 nucleotides read TGTGCCAGCTCACCGACCGGGACGGTAGGAAACACCATATATTTT.

CDR3 sequence reads: CASSPHSPGTTEAFF. CDR3 DNA: TGTGCCAGCAGCCCCCACAGTCCTGGTACCACTGAAGCTTTCTTT. The rearrangement uses TRBV7-2 and TRBJ1-1; no reliable D call. Germline V CDR1 and CDR2: SGHTA, FQGNSA. There are 15 residues in the CDR3. Trimming removed 5 bases from V and 4 bases from J, with 17 bases in between.

This clonotype was observed many times. V and J are TRBV12-3 or TRBV12-4 and TRBJ2-2, with a weak D call TRBD2 (7 bases). The CDR3 covers 14 residues. The ends were cut back, 5 bases at V and 6 bases at J, with 13 bases in the middle. The CDR3 coding sequence is TGTGCCAGCAGTGGGAGGGGGTTAGCCGGGGAGCTGTTTTTT. Amino acids: CASSGRGLAGELFF.

Turning to this clonotype: It is likely a read error, because the conserved phenylalanine at the end of the CDR3 is missing. The J gene is TRBJ2-5, the V gene TRBV20-1, with TRBD2 matching over 7 bases. Germline CDR1 is DFQATT and CDR2 is SNEGSKA (reference sequence). V was clipped by 5 bases and J by 2 bases; unmatched bases: 5. The CDR3 covers 13 residues. This chain's CDR3 is CSAVLAEQETQYS. The CDR3 nucleotides read TGCAGTGCTGTTCTAGCGGAGCAAGAGACCCAGTACTCC.

Ten or more counts support this clonotype. Mismatch with germline at one junction end may stem from a read error. The CDR3 region has the DNA TGTGCCAGCAGTCAGCCCCAGCATTTT. Its translation: CASSQPQHF. The genes are TRBV7-8 and TRBJ1-5, with D uncertain. The CDR3 runs to 9 residues. Germline loops: CDR1 SGHVS, CDR2 FQNEAQ.

Ten or more counts support this clonotype. The chain combines TRBV19 with TRBJ2-5; tentative D call: TRBD1 (5 bases). Looked up from germline, CDR1 is LNHDA and CDR2 is SQIVND (reference sequence). This CDR3 has 13 residues. Trimming left V 6 bases short and J 7 bases short, with 15 bases between. The CDR3 is CASSLDSWGTQYF. The CDR3 nucleotides read TGTGCCAGTAGCCTCGACAGTTGGGGGACCCAGTACTTC. The full variable domain, in which reference TRBV19 and TRBJ2-5 provide the parts outside the CDR3, is DGGITQSPKYLFRKEGQNVTLSCEQNLNHDAMYWYRQDPGQGLRLIYYSQIVNDFQKGDIAEGYSVSREKKESFPLTVTSAQKNPTAFYLCASSLDSWGTQYFGPGTRLLVL.